This T cell receptor beta chain originates from a study of shared clonotypes between healthy human individuals. Study-level findings and limits: Tissues were not sampled, only blood, and their repertoires likely differ.

Using immunoSEQ multiplex PCR, the repertoire was profiled, and TCRdb retains in-frame clones only, with some absent. The table records hundreds of thousands of clones, 79% of them present only once. Regarding this clone: Its antigen is not identified.

The CDR3 totals 16 residues. The V end was cut by 5 bases, the J end by 3 bases, with 16 bases between. Germline values: CDR1 SGHAT, CDR2 FQNNGV. The chain is built from TRBV11-2 and TRBJ2-2, with D possibly being TRBD2 (5 bases). The receptor was derived from a woman aged 40 to 55 in good health. Some clones in this sample may be carry-over from other donors' samples. The material sequenced was PBMCs. The CDR3 spells CASSPRASWDTGELFF. Here the CDR3 DNA reads TGTGCCAGCAGCCCGCGGGCTAGCTGGGACACCGGGGAGCTGTTTTTT.